Listed here are 29 T cell receptor beta chains from one sample, sequenced in a study of cytomegalovirus exposure and HLA in healthy donors. The PCR made use of 60 Vbeta and 13 Jbeta primers. This table comes from immunoSEQ multiplex PCR, and its TCRdb copy is limited to in-frame clones, with some not included. The sample yields 99,000 or so clones, around 82% seen once. Specimen: PBMCs. The source of these receptors is a woman aged 40 to 50 in good health and CMV-seronegative.

The gene calls are TRBV27 and TRBJ2-1, with 13 bases lining up with TRBD2. The germline V gene encodes CDR1 MNHEY and CDR2 SMNVEV (reference sequence). There are 18 residues in the CDR3. V trimming: 7 bases; J trimming: 2 bases; junction bases outside the gene matches: 11. The CDR3 DNA sequence: TGTGCCAGCACCCCCGAACTAGCGGGGGGGGGACCCTACAATGAGCAGTTCTTC. This codes for CASTPELAGGGPYNEQFF.

Comment on this clone: The identical CDR3 is also encoded by other nucleotide sequences in the sample. This rearrangement joins TRBV19 to TRBJ1-4, with 8 nucleotides matching TRBD1. The CDR3 is made up of 15 amino acids. The germline CDR1 and CDR2 sequences are LNHDA and SQIVND (reference sequence). With V trimmed by 3 bases and J by 8 bases, 8 bases remained unmatched. The CDR3 nucleotides are TGTGCCAGTAGTATTACCCAGACAGGGGACGAAAAACTGTTTTTT. As protein: CASSITQTGDEKLFF.

This clone appeared a single time. This chain connects TRBV28 to TRBJ1-5, with D perhaps matching TRBD1 (5 bases). The CDR3 covers 14 residues. Between the trimmed V and J ends, which lost 7 bases and 3 bases, there was a span of 13 bases. CDR1 and CDR2 (germline): MDHEN, SYDVKM. The CDR3 reads CASISAGLNQPQHF. The CDR3 coding sequence is TGTGCCAGCATCTCGGCGGGGCTCAATCAGCCCCAGCATTTT.

The chain has TRBV5-1 and TRBJ1-2; tentatively, D is TRBD1 (6 bases). Germline values: CDR1 SGHRS, CDR2 YFSETQ. The CDR3 consists of 13 residues. The ends were cut back, 2 bases at V and 4 bases at J, with 9 bases in the middle. This chain's CDR3 is CASSLGQTYGYTF. The CDR3, as DNA: TGCGCCAGCAGCTTAGGACAGACCTATGGCTACACCTTC.

This chain links TRBV5-1 with TRBJ2-1; 9 nucleotides match TRBD2. The CDR3 runs to 16 residues. V gave up 4 bases and J gave up 10 bases; unmatched junction bases: 15. The germline CDR1 and CDR2 sequences are SGHRS and YFSETQ. CDR3 loop: CASSPVSIAGAREQFF. The DNA for the CDR3 is TGCGCCAGCAGCCCCGTATCAATAGCGGGAGCTCGAGAGCAGTTCTTC.

The chain is built from TRBV10-3 and TRBJ2-7; maybe TRBD2 (7 bases). V dropped 6 bases and J dropped 3 bases, with 24 bases sitting between them. The CDR3 runs 17 residues. Germline CDR1 is ENHRY and CDR2 is SYGVKD. CDR3 bases: TGTGCCATCAGGGGGGGGCGGGCAGCAGAACGGGGCTACGAGCAGTACTTC. This sequence encodes CAIRGGRAAERGYEQYF.

A few counts support this clone. The V and J genes are TRBV11-3 and TRBJ2-1; 11 bases line up with TRBD1. The CDR3 is 15 residues long. Looked up from germline, CDR1 is SGHNT and CDR2 is YENEEA. With V trimmed by 2 bases and J by 6 bases, 3 bases remained unmatched. The CDR3 loop is CASSLRGTGGNEQFF. CDR3 bases: TGTGCCAGCAGCTTAAGGGGGACAGGGGGCAATGAGCAGTTCTTC.

The V call is TRBV28, the J call TRBJ1-5, with no clear D. The CDR3 length is 17 residues. Germline loops: CDR1 MDHEN, CDR2 SYDVKM. The V end was cut by 6 bases, the J end by 2 bases, with 20 bases between. CDR3 protein: CASRLMSQSPRNQPQHF. The CDR3 bases are TGTGCCAGCAGGCTAATGTCCCAATCCCCCCGCAATCAGCCCCAGCATTTT.

The rearrangement uses TRBV5-1 and TRBJ2-1; D is possibly TRBD2 (6 bases). Germline V gene lookup returns CDR1 SGHRS and CDR2 YFSETQ. The CDR3 has 17 amino acids. V was pared by 2 bases and J by 0 bases, with 15 bases between. The CDR3 sequence: CASSFPSDGSSYNEQFF. CDR3 nucleotide sequence: TGCGCCAGCAGCTTCCCATCGGACGGGAGCTCCTACAATGAGCAGTTCTTC.

The J gene is TRBJ2-7, the V gene TRBV5-5, with D perhaps matching TRBD2 (6 bases). This CDR3 has 14 residues. The germline V and J ends were trimmed by 7 bases and 2 bases, with 16 bases remaining between them. CDR1 is SGHKS, CDR2 YYEKEE, per germline (reference sequence). The CDR3 nucleotides read TGTGCCAGCTCCCTAGGAGGGCATGCCTACGAGCAGTACTTC. Translated, it gives CASSLGGHAYEQYF.

This chain uses TRBV9 with TRBJ2-2, with TRBD2 matching over 7 bases. Trimming removed 2 bases from V and 3 bases from J; junction bases left unmatched: 16. The CDR3 has 19 residues. The V gene's germline CDR1 is SGDLS and CDR2 YYNGEE. The CDR3, as DNA: TGTGCCAGCAGCGTCCTCTCGAGGAGCGGGGTGGCGGACACCGGGGAGCTGTTTTTT. It codes for CASSVLSRSGVADTGELFF.

This clone was found once. The J gene is TRBJ2-1, the V gene TRBV7-2; D is possibly TRBD1 (6 bases). The CDR3 contains 17 residues. Germline V gene data show CDR1 as SGHTA and CDR2 as FQGNSA. Trimming pared 1 base from V and 3 bases from J, leaving 16 bases between. The CDR3 here is CASSLVIGQGNYNEQFF. CDR3 nucleotide sequence: TGTGCCAGCAGCTTAGTTATAGGGCAGGGGAACTACAATGAGCAGTTCTTC.

This clone was detected only a few times. The rearrangement joins TRBV19 to TRBJ1-1; unclear D gene. Trimming stripped 4 bases from V and 3 bases from J, with 12 bases between. The CDR3 length is 14 residues. Germline values: CDR1 LNHDA, CDR2 SQIVND (reference sequence). DNA of the CDR3: TGTGCCAGTAGTAGCCGACACCTTGACACTGAAGCTTTCTTT. This encodes CASSSRHLDTEAFF.

The gene calls are TRBV2 and TRBJ2-3, with a tentative D call TRBD1 (5 bases). Per germline, CDR1 SNHLY and CDR2 FYNNEI. Trimming left V 7 bases short and J 4 bases short, with 12 bases between. This CDR3 has 13 amino acids. For the CDR3, the DNA is TGTGCCAGCACCCGAATAGGGGCAGATACGCAGTATTTT. This sequence encodes CASTRIGADTQYF. Complete variable domain (other parts from reference TRBV2 and TRBJ2-3): EPEVTQTPSHQVTQMGQEVILRCVPISNHLYFYWYRQILGQKVEFLVSFYNNEISEKSEIFDDQFSVERPDGSNFTLKIRSTKLEDSAMYFCASTRIGADTQYFGPGTRLTVL.

The chain carries TRBV6-1 and TRBJ1-1; 7 nucleotides align to TRBD1. Germline trimming cut 2 bases from V and 0 bases from J; bases unmatched to any gene: 6. This CDR3 is built from 16 residues. Germline V lookup: CDR1 MNHNS, CDR2 SASEGT. As DNA, the CDR3 is TGTGCCAGCAGTGAATGGCAGGGGGGAATGAACACTGAAGCTTTCTTT. Encoded protein: CASSEWQGGMNTEAFF.

This clone was observed a few times. This chain joins TRBV5-1 and TRBJ1-6, with 10 bases that match TRBD1. V dropped 2 bases and J dropped 9; count of bases not matched to a gene: 8. Germline loops: CDR1 SGHRS, CDR2 YFSETQ. CDR3 length equals 16 residues. CDR3 sequence: CASSFQGTGAASPLHF. CDR3 bases: TGCGCCAGCAGCTTCCAAGGGACAGGGGCGGCTTCACCCCTCCACTTT.

This clone was seen a few times. The rearrangement links TRBV19 to TRBJ2-7; 9 nucleotides line up with TRBD1. This CDR3 comprises 15 residues. With 3 bases clipped from V and 3 bases from J, the junction kept 6 bases outside the gene matches. Germline V gene data show CDR1 as LNHDA and CDR2 as SQIVND (reference sequence). The CDR3 region has the DNA TGTGCCAGTAGTATCCCCGGGACAGGGCTCTACGAGCAGTACTTC. Its protein product is CASSIPGTGLYEQYF.

The gene calls are TRBV28 and TRBJ2-3; a weak D match, TRBD1 (5 bases). V shed 6 bases and J shed 2 bases, with 12 bases lying between them. CDR1 is MDHEN and CDR2 is SYDVKM in the germline V gene. This CDR3 spans 14 amino acids. This CDR3 is CASRRRGDTDTQYF. CDR3 bases: TGTGCCAGCAGGAGAAGGGGCGACACAGATACGCAGTATTTT.

The chain is built from TRBV7-8 and TRBJ2-3, with D hard to call. Germline loops: CDR1 SGHVS, CDR2 FQNEAQ. Trimming took 2 bases from V and 1 from J, leaving 10 bases between them. CDR3 length: 15 residues. The CDR3 coding sequence is TGTGCCAGCAGCTTACTGGTGAGAGGCACAGATACGCAGTATTTT. Translated: CASSLLVRGTDTQYF. The full variable domain, in which reference TRBV7-8 and TRBJ2-3 provide the parts outside the CDR3, is GAGVSQSPRYKVAKRGQDVALRCDPISGHVSLFWYQQALGQGPEFLTYFQNEAQLDKSGLPSDRFFAERPEGSVSTLKIQRTQQEDSAVYLCASSLLVRGTDTQYFGPGTRLTVL.

The J gene is TRBJ2-1, the V gene TRBV11-2, with 10 bases that match TRBD2. The CDR3 loop spans 15 amino acids. Trimming removed 4 bases from V and 5 bases from J; junction bases left unmatched: 5. Germline CDR1 is SGHAT and CDR2 is FQNNGV. The CDR3 DNA follows: TGTGCCAGCAGCTCCCGGACTAGCGGCGACAATGAGCAGTTCTTC. Translation gives CASSSRTSGDNEQFF.

V gene TRBV5-6 combines with J gene TRBJ2-7, with D maybe TRBD2 (5 bases). This CDR3 comprises 13 residues. CDR1 is SGHDT, CDR2 YYEEEE, per germline. Trimming removed 3 bases at V and 3 bases at J, with 10 bases between. The CDR3 coding sequence is TGTGCCAGCAGCTCCCTCGAGGGCTACGAGCAGTACTTC. Protein: CASSSLEGYEQYF.

V and J are TRBV18 and TRBJ1-2; TRBD1 matches at 9 bases. CDR1 and CDR2 from the germline V gene are KGHSH and LQKENI. CDR3 length: 15 amino acids. Trimming took 3 bases from V and 4 from J; bases not matched to a gene: 6. For the CDR3, the DNA is TGTGCCAGCTCACCTCGTGAGACAGGGGGCTATGGCTACACCTTC. Translating it yields CASSPRETGGYGYTF.

The chain is built from TRBV5-4 and TRBJ1-1; no definite D call. The V gene lost 0 bases and the J gene lost 0 bases, with 3 bases spanning the gap. The CDR3 extends over 13 amino acids. CDR1 and CDR2 (germline): SGHNT, YYREEE (reference sequence). The CDR3 coding sequence is TGTGCCAGCAGCTTGGATATGAACACTGAAGCTTTCTTT. Amino acid sequence: CASSLDMNTEAFF.

The V call is TRBV11-3, the J call TRBJ2-2; D is uncertain. Germline V gene data show CDR1 as SGHNT and CDR2 as YENEEA. V was trimmed by 3 bases and J by 7 bases, leaving 6 bases between them. This CDR3 is built from 12 residues. This CDR3 is CASSFSGGELFF. In DNA form, the CDR3 reads TGTGCCAGCAGCTTTTCAGGCGGGGAGCTGTTTTTT. Together with reference TRBV11-3 and TRBJ2-2, the CDR3 gives the full variable domain: EAGVVQSPRYKIIEKKQPVAFWCNPISGHNTLYWYLQNLGQGPELLIRYENEEAVDDSQLPKDRFSAERLKGVDSTLKIQPAELGDSAVYLCASSFSGGELFFGEGSRLTVL.

The J gene is TRBJ1-1, the V gene TRBV5-1, with 7 bases lining up with TRBD1. The CDR3 extends over 13 amino acids. After removal of 7 bases from V and 1 base from J, the junction contained 4 bases not matched to a gene. In germline, CDR1 is SGHRS, CDR2 YFSETQ. As DNA, the CDR3 is TGCGCCAGCGGGGGACAGTCGAACACTGAAGCTTTCTTT. Translated: CASGGQSNTEAFF.

This CDR3 is CASSLATGQGDYGYTF. CDR3 sequence (DNA): TGTGCCAGCAGCTTAGCGACAGGGCAAGGAGACTATGGCTACACCTTC. V gene TRBV7-2 combines with J gene TRBJ1-2, with 7 bases aligning to TRBD1. The V gene's germline CDR1 is SGHTA and CDR2 FQGNSA. The J segment lost 3 bases and the V segment lost 0 bases, leaving 7 bases of the junction unmatched. The CDR3 length is 16 residues.

This clone has only a few counts. The chain links TRBV6-6 to TRBJ2-7; TRBD2 matches at 7 bases. The V and J ends lost 3 bases and 3 bases, in that order; junction bases with no gene match: 8. CDR3 size: 15 residues. The germline CDR1 and CDR2 sequences are MNHNY and SVGAGI (reference sequence). The CDR3 region is CASSYEASGRYEQYF. CDR3 DNA: TGTGCCAGCAGTTATGAGGCTAGCGGTCGCTACGAGCAGTACTTC.

The chain combines TRBV9 with TRBJ2-2, with 7 bases aligning to TRBD2. The CDR3 is 17 residues long. V shed 4 bases, J shed 7 bases, and the junction held 16 bases outside the gene matches. The germline V gene has CDR1 SGDLS and CDR2 YYNGEE. Here the CDR3 DNA reads TGTGCCAGCAGCACACCCCGGGAGGCGGGAGAAGACGGGGAGCTGTTTTTT. It translates to CASSTPREAGEDGELFF. Drawing the rest from reference TRBV9 and TRBJ2-2, the complete variable domain is DSGVTQTPKHLITATGQRVTLRCSPRSGDLSVYWYQQSLDQGLQFLIQYYNGEERAKGNILERFSAQQFPDLHSELNLSSLELGDSALYFCASSTPREAGEDGELFFGEGSRLTVL.

This chain uses TRBV4-1 with TRBJ1-1; D not resolved. The CDR3 runs 12 residues. The germline V gene encodes CDR1 MGHRA and CDR2 YSYEKL. With 4 bases removed from V and 0 bases from J, the gap between germline ends came to 3 bases. The CDR3, as DNA: TGCGCCAGCAGCCCAATGAACACTGAAGCTTTCTTT. Residues: CASSPMNTEAFF.